These 8 T cell receptor beta chains were all obtained from the same sample, sequenced in a study of cytomegalovirus exposure and HLA in healthy donors. Generated by immunoSEQ multiplex PCR, the TCRdb table keeps only in-frame clones and is missing some. The table has more than 200,000 clones, less than 95% seen once. Sequencing input: PBMCs. Every receptor here comes from a woman in her twenties or thirties in good health and CMV-seronegative.

The rearrangement joins TRBV18 to TRBJ2-7; weak D call: TRBD1 (6 bases). Germline V gene sequence: CDR1 KGHSH, CDR2 LQKENI. The V end was cut by 2 bases, the J end by 3 bases, with 11 bases between. The CDR3 totals 14 residues. CDR3 in DNA: TGTGCCAGCTCACCAGTACAGGGTGACTACGAGCAGTACTTC. As protein: CASSPVQGDYEQYF.

V gene TRBV6-5 combines with J gene TRBJ1-3; D gene uncertain. This CDR3 region has 15 residues. Germline V gene lookup returns CDR1 MNHEY and CDR2 SVGAGI. V lost 7 bases, J lost 2 bases, and 15 bases lay in between. The CDR3 nucleotides are TGTGCCAGCATGGCCAGGCCGCAACCTGGAAACACCATATATTTT. Translated: CASMARPQPGNTIYF.

The V call is TRBV7-2, the J call TRBJ2-3; D is possibly TRBD1 (7 bases). Trimming took 3 bases from V and 3 from J, leaving 13 bases between them. The CDR3 covers 15 residues. In germline, CDR1 is SGHTA, CDR2 FQGNSA. The DNA for the CDR3 is TGTGCCAGCAGCTTGGAGGGGGCGAGAACAGATACGCAGTATTTT. This gives the protein CASSLEGARTDTQYF.

The chain carries TRBV7-3 and TRBJ2-5, with TRBD2 matching over 11 bases. Germline V lookup: CDR1 SGHTA, CDR2 FQGTGA. CDR3 length equals 15 residues. The V gene end was trimmed by 5 bases and the J gene end by 1 base; junction bases not matched to a gene: 3. The CDR3 coding sequence is TGTGCCAGCAGCCCGGGACTAGCGGTCCAAGAGACCCAGTACTTC. This sequence encodes CASSPGLAVQETQYF. Filled out from reference TRBV7-3 and TRBJ2-5, the complete variable domain reads GAGVSQTPSNKVTEKGKYVELRCDPISGHTALYWYRQSLGQGPEFLIYFQGTGAADDSGLPNDRFFAVRPEGSVSTLKIQRTERGDSAVYLCASSPGLAVQETQYFGPGTRLLVL.

The chain links TRBV6-5 to TRBJ2-4, with D tentatively TRBD2 (6 bases). Trimming removed 0 bases from V and 1 base from J, with 10 bases in between. CDR1 and CDR2 from the germline V gene are MNHEY and SVGAGI. The CDR3 runs 16 residues. DNA for the CDR3: TGTGCCAGCAGTTACTCGATTGGGACTGCCAAAAACATTCAGTACTTC. Translation: CASSYSIGTAKNIQYF.

The chain links TRBV12-5 to TRBJ1-2; 7 bases fit TRBD1. In germline, CDR1 is LGHNT, CDR2 FRNRAP. V was pared by 0 bases and J by 4 bases, with 11 bases of the junction left unmatched. CDR3 length equals 17 residues. CDR3 bases: TGTGCTAGTGGTTTGGTACGATTGGGACAGATAACCTATGGCTACACCTTC. It yields the protein CASGLVRLGQITYGYTF.

The chain employs TRBV29-1 and TRBJ2-6, with 7 bases aligning to TRBD1. Germline V gives CDR1 SQVTM, CDR2 ANQGSEA. The CDR3 sequence is 14 residues long. The V segment lost 8 bases and the J segment 4 bases; nucleotides outside the gene matches: 8. The DNA of the CDR3 is TGCAGCATCACAGGGGCTTCAGGGGCCAACGTCCTGACTTTC. Translating gives CSITGASGANVLTF. Drawing the rest from reference TRBV29-1 and TRBJ2-6, the complete variable domain is SAVISQKPSRDICQRGTSLTIQCQVDSQVTMMFWYRQQPGQSLTLIATANQGSEATYESGFVIDKFPISRPNLTFSTLTVSNMSPEDSSIYLCSITGASGANVLTFGAGSRLTVL.

This chain joins TRBV7-8 and TRBJ2-1, with 12 nucleotides matching TRBD2. Germline V lookup: CDR1 SGHVS, CDR2 FQNEAQ. V lost 0 bases to trimming and J lost 15 bases; unmatched junction nucleotides: 9. The CDR3 is 15 residues long. The DNA for the CDR3 is TGTGCCAGCAGCTTAGCCCTAGCGGGGGGGGTAGGCTCGTTCTTC. It yields the protein CASSLALAGGVGSFF.